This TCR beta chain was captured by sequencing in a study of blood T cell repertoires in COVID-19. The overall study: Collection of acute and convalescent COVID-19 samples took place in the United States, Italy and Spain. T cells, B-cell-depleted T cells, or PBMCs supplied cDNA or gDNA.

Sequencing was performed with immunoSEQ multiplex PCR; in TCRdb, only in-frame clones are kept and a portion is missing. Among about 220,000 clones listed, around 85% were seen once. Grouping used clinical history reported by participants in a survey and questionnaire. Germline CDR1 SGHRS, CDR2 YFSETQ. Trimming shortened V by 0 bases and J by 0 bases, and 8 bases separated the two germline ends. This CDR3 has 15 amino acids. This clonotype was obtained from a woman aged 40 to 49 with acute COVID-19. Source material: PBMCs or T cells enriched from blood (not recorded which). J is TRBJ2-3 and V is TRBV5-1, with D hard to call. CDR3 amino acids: CASSLGSTSTDTQYF. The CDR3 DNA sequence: TGCGCCAGCAGCTTGGGCAGTACCAGCACAGATACGCAGTATTTT.